This T cell receptor beta chain was captured in a study of blood T cell repertoires in COVID-19. At the level of the study: Material from acute and convalescent COVID-19 was sourced from the United States, Italy and Spain. PBMCs, B-cell-depleted T cells, or T cells provided the cDNA or gDNA that made up the material.

The assay was immunoSEQ multiplex PCR, and TCRdb's table has in-frame clones only and misses some. The data show 62,000 or so clones, roughly 78% seen once. V shed 1 base and J 5 bases; nucleotides not matched to a gene: 1. Per germline, CDR1 SEHNR and CDR2 FQNEAQ (reference sequence). This CDR3 has 15 amino acids. In Seattle, patients joined the study during active infection and were tracked longitudinally. The rearrangement uses TRBV7-9 and TRBJ2-1; 11 nucleotides align to TRBD2. The sequence came from a man aged 60-69 years with COVID-19, enrolled during active disease. Material: peripheral blood. The CDR3 sequence: CASSLVAGGNNEQFF. As DNA, the CDR3 is TGTGCCAGCAGCTTAGTAGCGGGGGGGAACAATGAGCAGTTCTTC.